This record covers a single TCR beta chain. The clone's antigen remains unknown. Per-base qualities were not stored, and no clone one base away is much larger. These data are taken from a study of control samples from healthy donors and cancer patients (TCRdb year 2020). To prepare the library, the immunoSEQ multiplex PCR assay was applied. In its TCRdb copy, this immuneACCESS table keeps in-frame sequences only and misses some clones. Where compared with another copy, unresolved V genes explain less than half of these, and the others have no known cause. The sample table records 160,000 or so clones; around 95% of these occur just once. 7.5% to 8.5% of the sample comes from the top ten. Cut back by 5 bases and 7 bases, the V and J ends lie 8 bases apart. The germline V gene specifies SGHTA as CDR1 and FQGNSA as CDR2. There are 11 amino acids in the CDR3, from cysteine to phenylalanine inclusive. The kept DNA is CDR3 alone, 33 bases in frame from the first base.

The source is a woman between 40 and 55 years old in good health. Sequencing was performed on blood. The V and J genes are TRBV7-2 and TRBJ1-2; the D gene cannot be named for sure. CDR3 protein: CASSLGPGYTF. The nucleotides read TGTGCCAGCAGCCTGGGCCCTGGCTACACCTTC.